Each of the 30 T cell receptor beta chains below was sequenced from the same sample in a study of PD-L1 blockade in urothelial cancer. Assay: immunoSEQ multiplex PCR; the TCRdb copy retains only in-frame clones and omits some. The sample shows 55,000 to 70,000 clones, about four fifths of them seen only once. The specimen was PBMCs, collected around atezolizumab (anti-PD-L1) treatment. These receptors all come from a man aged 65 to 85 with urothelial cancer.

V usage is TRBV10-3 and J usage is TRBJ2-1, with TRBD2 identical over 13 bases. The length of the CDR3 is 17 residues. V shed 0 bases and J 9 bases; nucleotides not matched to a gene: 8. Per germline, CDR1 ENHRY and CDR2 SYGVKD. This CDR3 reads CAISESGLAGEIGEQFF. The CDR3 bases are TGTGCCATCAGTGAGTCAGGACTAGCGGGAGAGATAGGTGAGCAGTTCTTC.

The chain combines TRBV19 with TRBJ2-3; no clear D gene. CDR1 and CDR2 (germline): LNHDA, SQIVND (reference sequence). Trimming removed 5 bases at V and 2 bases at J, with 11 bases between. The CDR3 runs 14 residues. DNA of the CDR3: TGTGCCAGTAGTCCGACAACCTCCACAGATACGCAGTATTTT. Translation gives CASSPTTSTDTQYF.

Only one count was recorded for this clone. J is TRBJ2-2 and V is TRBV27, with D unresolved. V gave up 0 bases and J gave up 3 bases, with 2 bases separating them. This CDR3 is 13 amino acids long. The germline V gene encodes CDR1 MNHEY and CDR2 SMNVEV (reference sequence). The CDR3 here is CASSLSYTGELFF. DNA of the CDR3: TGTGCCAGCAGTTTATCCTACACCGGGGAGCTGTTTTTT.

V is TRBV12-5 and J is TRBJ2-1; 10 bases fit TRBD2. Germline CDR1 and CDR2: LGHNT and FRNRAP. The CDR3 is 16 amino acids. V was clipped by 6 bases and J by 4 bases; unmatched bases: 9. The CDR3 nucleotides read TGTGCTAGTGGCCGCCTCCTGACTAGCGGGTACAATGAGCAGTTCTTC. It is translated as CASGRLLTSGYNEQFF. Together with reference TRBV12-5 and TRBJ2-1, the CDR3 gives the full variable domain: DARVTQTPRHKVTEMGQEVTMRCQPILGHNTVFWYRQTMMQGLELLAYFRNRAPLDDSGMPKDRFSAEMPDATLATLKIQPSEPRDSAVYFCASGRLLTSGYNEQFFGPGTRLTVL.

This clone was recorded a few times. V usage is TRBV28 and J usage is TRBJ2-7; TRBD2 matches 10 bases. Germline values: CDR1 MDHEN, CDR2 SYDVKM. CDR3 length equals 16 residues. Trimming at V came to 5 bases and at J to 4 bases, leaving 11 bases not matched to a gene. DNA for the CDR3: TGTGCCAGCAGTCCACTAACTAGCGGGGTAGGGTACGAGCAGTACTTC. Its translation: CASSPLTSGVGYEQYF.

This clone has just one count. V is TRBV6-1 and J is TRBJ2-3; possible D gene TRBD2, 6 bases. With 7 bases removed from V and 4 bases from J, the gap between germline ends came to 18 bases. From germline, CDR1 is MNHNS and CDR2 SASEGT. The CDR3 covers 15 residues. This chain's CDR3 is CASNPPGSVSDTQYF. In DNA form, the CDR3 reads TGTGCCAGCAACCCGCCCGGGAGTGTATCAGATACGCAGTATTTT.

DNA for the CDR3: TGTGCCAGCAGTTTGGGACAGCTCACCGGGGAGCTGTTTTTT. Protein sequence: CASSLGQLTGELFF. The chain employs TRBV27 and TRBJ2-2; 7 nucleotides match TRBD1. The CDR3 length is 14 residues. Germline V gene sequence: CDR1 MNHEY, CDR2 SMNVEV (reference sequence). J gave up 4 bases and V 3 bases, and 2 bases lay outside the gene matches.

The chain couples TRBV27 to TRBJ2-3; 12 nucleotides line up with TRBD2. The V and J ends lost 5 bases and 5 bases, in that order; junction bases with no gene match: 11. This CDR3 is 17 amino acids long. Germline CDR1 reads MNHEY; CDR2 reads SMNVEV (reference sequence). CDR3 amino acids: CASSPNSSGRAGDTQYF. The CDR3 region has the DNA TGTGCCAGCAGTCCGAACTCTAGCGGGAGGGCCGGAGATACGCAGTATTTT.

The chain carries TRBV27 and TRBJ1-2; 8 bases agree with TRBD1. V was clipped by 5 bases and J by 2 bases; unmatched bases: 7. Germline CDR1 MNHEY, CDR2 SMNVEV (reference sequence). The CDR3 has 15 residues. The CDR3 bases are TGTGCCAGCAGTCGCCGGGGACAGGAAAACTATGGCTACACCTTC. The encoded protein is CASSRRGQENYGYTF.

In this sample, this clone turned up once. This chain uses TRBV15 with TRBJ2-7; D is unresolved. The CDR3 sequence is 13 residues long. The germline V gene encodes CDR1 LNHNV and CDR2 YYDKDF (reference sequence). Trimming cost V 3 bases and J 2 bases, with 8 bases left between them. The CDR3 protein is CATSSLLPYEQYF. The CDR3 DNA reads TGTGCCACCAGCAGCTTACTACCCTACGAGCAGTACTTC.

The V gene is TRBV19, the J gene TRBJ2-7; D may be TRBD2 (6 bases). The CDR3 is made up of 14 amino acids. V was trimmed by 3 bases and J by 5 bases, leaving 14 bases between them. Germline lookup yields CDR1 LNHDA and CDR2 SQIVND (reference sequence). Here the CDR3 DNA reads TGTGCCAGTAGTATTGGGAGGCGGGCAGACGAGCAGTACTTC. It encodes CASSIGRRADEQYF.

CDR3 nucleotide sequence: TGTGCCAGCAGCAACATCCGGCCTCAGGAGGGTGAGCAGTTCTTC. It yields the protein CASSNIRPQEGEQFF. The V call is TRBV5-4, the J call TRBJ2-1, with a tentative D call TRBD2 (6 bases). The CDR3 contains 15 residues. Trimming took off 4 bases at V and 9 bases at J, with 20 bases between the two ends. Looked up from germline, CDR1 is SGHNT and CDR2 is YYREEE (reference sequence).

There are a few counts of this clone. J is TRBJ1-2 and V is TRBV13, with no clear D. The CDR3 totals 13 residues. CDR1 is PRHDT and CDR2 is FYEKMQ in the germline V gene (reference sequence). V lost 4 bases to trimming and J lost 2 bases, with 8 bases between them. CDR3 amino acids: CASSSSGNYGYTF. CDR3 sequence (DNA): TGTGCCAGCAGCTCCTCGGGGAACTATGGCTACACCTTC.

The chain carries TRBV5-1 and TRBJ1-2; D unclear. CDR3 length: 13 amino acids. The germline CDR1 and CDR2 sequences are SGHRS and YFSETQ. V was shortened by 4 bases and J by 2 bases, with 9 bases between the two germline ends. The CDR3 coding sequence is TGCGCCAGCAGCCAGGCAAACAACTATGGCTACACCTTC. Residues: CASSQANNYGYTF.

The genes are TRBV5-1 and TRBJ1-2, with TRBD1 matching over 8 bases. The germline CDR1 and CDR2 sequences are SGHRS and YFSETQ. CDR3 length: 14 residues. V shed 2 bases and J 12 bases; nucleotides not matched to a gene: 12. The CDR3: CASSFDGQGRFDTF. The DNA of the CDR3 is TGCGCCAGCAGCTTCGACGGACAGGGAAGGTTTGACACCTTC.

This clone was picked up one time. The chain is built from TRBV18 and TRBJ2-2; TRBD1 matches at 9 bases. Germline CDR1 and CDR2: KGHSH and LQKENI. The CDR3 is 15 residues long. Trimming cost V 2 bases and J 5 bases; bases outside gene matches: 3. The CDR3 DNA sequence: TGTGCCAGCTCACCAAGGACAGGGGAGACCGGGGAGCTGTTTTTT. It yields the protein CASSPRTGETGELFF.

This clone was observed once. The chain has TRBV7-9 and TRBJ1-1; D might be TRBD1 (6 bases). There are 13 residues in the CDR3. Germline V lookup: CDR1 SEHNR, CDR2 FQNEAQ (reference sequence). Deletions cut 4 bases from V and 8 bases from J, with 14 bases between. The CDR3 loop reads CASSSKTGDEAFF. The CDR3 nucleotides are TGTGCCAGCAGCTCCAAGACAGGAGACGAAGCTTTCTTT.

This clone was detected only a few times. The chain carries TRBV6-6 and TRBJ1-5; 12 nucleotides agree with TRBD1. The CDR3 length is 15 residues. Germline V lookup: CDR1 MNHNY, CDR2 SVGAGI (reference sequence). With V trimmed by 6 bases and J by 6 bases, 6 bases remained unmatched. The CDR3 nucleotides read TGTGCCAGCAGGGCGGGACAGGGGGCGGTTCAGCCCCAGCATTTT. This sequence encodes CASRAGQGAVQPQHF.

The CDR3 DNA reads TGCGCCAGCAGTGGCACAGGGGTTAGTACAGATACGCAGTATTTT. As protein: CASSGTGVSTDTQYF. The genes are TRBV10-2 and TRBJ2-3, with TRBD1 matching 7 bases. This CDR3 has 15 amino acids. With V trimmed by 4 bases and J by 3 bases, 7 bases remained unmatched. Germline V gene sequence: CDR1 WSHSY, CDR2 SAAADI.

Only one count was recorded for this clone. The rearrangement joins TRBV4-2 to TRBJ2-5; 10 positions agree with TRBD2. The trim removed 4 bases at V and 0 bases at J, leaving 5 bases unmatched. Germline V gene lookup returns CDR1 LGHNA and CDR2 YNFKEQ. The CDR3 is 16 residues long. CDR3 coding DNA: TGTGCCAGCAGCCGAGGACTAGCGGACTACCAAGAGACCCAGTACTTC. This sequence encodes CASSRGLADYQETQYF.

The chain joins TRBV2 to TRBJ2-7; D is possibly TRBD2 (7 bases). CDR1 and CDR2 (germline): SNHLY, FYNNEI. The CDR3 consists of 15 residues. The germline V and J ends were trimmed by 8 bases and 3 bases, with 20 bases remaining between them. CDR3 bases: TGTGCCAGCCTGGGGGGGCCCCCCCTCTACTACGAGCAGTACTTC. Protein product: CASLGGPPLYYEQYF.

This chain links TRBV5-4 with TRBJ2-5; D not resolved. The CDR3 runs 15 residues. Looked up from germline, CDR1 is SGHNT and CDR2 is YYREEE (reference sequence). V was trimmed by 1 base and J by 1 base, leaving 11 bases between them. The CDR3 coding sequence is TGTGCCAGCAGCTTGAAGAGCGCCTCCCAAGAGACCCAGTACTTC. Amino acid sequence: CASSLKSASQETQYF.

Here the CDR3 reads CASSLVTSGSTYNEQFF. CDR3 DNA sequence: TGCGCCAGCAGCTTGGTTACTAGCGGGAGTACGTACAATGAGCAGTTCTTC. The chain links TRBV5-1 to TRBJ2-1, with 11 nucleotides matching TRBD2. Germline V gives CDR1 SGHRS, CDR2 YFSETQ. The V segment lost 0 bases and the J segment 4 bases; nucleotides outside the gene matches: 6. This CDR3 is built from 17 residues.

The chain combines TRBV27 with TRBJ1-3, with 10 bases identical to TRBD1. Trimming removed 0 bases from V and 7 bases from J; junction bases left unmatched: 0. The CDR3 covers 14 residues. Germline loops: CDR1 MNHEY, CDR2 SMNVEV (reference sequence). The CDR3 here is CASSLSDRGNTIYF. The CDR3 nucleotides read TGTGCCAGCAGTTTATCGGACAGGGGGAACACCATATATTTT.

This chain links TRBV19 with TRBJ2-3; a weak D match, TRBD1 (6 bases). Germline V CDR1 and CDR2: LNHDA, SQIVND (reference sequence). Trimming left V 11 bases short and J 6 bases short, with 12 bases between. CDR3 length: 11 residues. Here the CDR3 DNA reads TGTGCCTCCCTGAGGGGGGATACGCAGTATTTT. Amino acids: CASLRGDTQYF.

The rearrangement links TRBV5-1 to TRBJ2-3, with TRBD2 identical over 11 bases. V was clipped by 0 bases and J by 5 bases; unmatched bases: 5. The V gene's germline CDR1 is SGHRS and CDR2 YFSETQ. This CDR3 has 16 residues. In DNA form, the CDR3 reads TGCGCCAGCAGCTTGGCCACTAGCGGGAGTGGAGATACGCAGTATTTT. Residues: CASSLATSGSGDTQYF.

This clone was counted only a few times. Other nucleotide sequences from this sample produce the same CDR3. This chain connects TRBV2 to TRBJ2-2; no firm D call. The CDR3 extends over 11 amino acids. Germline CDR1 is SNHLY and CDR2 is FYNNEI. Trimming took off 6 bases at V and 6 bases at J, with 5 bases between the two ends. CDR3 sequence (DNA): TGTGCCAGCAGATACTCCGGGGAGCTGTTTTTT. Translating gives CASRYSGELFF. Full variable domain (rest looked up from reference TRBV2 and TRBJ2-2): EPEVTQTPSHQVTQMGQEVILRCVPISNHLYFYWYRQILGQKVEFLVSFYNNEISEKSEIFDDQFSVERPDGSNFTLKIRSTKLEDSAMYFCASRYSGELFFGEGSRLTVL.

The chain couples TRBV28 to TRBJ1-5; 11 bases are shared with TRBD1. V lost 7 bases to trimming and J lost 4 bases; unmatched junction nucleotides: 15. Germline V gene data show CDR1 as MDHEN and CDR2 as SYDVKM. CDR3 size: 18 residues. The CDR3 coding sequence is TGTGCCAGCACCCTAGGGGGATCGGGACAGGGGGTTAATCAGCCCCAGCATTTT. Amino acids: CASTLGGSGQGVNQPQHF. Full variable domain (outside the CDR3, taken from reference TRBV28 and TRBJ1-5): DVKVTQSSRYLVKRTGEKVFLECVQDMDHENMFWYRQDPGLGLRLIYFSYDVKMKEKGDIPEGYSVSREKKERFSLILESASTNQTSMYLCASTLGGSGQGVNQPQHFGDGTRLSIL.

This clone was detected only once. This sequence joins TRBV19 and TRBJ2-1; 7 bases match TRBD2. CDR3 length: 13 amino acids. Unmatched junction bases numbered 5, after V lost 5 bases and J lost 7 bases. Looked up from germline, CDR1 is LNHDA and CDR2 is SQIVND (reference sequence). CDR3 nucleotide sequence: TGTGCCAGTAGTCGCGGGAGCATGAATGAGCAGTTCTTC. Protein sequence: CASSRGSMNEQFF.

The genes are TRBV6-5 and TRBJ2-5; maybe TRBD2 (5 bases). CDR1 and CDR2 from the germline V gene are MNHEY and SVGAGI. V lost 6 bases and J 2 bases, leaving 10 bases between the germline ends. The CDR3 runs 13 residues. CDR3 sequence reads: CASSQPGQETQYF. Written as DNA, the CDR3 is TGTGCCAGCAGCCAACCGGGGCAAGAGACCCAGTACTTC.